The 9 T cell receptor beta chains below were found in one sample sequenced in a study of blood T cell repertoires in COVID-19. TCRdb's copy holds only in-frame clones and misses some; the assay was immunoSEQ multiplex PCR. The sample contains about 52,000 clones, roughly 87% of which appear only once. Sample: peripheral blood. The receptors stem from a human donor with active COVID-19. The donor label of this sample is uncertain.

This chain links TRBV4-3 with TRBJ1-1; no clear D gene. The CDR3 spans 13 residues. The V end was cut by 0 bases, the J end by 1 base, with 3 bases between. Germline V gene lookup returns CDR1 LGHNA and CDR2 YSLEER. The CDR3 region is CASSQDRNTEAFF. Here the CDR3 DNA reads TGCGCCAGCAGCCAAGATAGGAACACTGAAGCTTTCTTT.

The rearrangement uses TRBV29-1 and TRBJ1-1, with TRBD1 matching over 7 bases. The CDR3 totals 13 residues. With V trimmed by 7 bases and J by 1 base, 6 bases remained unmatched. CDR1 SQVTM and CDR2 ANQGSEA come from the germline V gene. The DNA of the CDR3 is TGCAGCGCCATACAGGGGACGAACACTGAAGCTTTCTTT. Translating gives CSAIQGTNTEAFF.

This clone was observed a single time. The chain links TRBV6-4 to TRBJ2-3; D gene ambiguous. The CDR3 runs 14 residues. The V end was cut by 0 bases, the J end by 4 bases, with 8 bases between. Germline CDR1 reads MRHNA; CDR2 reads SNTAGT. This CDR3 reads CASSDSRGADTQYF. The CDR3 nucleotides read TGTGCCAGCAGTGACTCACGCGGAGCAGATACGCAGTATTTT.

The chain joins TRBV4-2 to TRBJ1-2; maybe TRBD1 (6 bases). Trimming stripped 4 bases from V and 8 bases from J, with 14 bases between. CDR1 is LGHNA and CDR2 is YNFKEQ in the germline V gene. The CDR3 totals 13 residues. CDR3 region: CASSPRGQEGYTF. In DNA form, the CDR3 reads TGTGCCAGCAGCCCCCGGGGACAAGAGGGCTACACCTTC.

This clone was seen a few times. The chain links TRBV2 to TRBJ2-2; 7 nucleotides agree with TRBD1. V lost 5 bases and J lost 2; bases outside the gene matches: 2. The length of the CDR3 is 14 residues. Per the germline V gene, CDR1 is SNHLY and CDR2 is FYNNEI. The CDR3 region is CASSQGVNTGELFF. The DNA of the CDR3 is TGTGCCAGCAGTCAGGGGGTCAACACCGGGGAGCTGTTTTTT. The whole variable domain, filled in from reference TRBV2 and TRBJ2-2, reads EPEVTQTPSHQVTQMGQEVILRCVPISNHLYFYWYRQILGQKVEFLVSFYNNEISEKSEIFDDQFSVERPDGSNFTLKIRSTKLEDSAMYFCASSQGVNTGELFFGEGSRLTVL.

This clone was seen a handful of times. The chain couples TRBV6-6 to TRBJ1-2, with 9 positions matching TRBD1. In germline, CDR1 is MNHNY, CDR2 SVGAGI (reference sequence). The CDR3 is 16 residues long. Trimming removed 6 bases from V and 6 bases from J; junction bases left unmatched: 14. CDR3 residues: CASSPYRQGEWDGYTF. In DNA, the CDR3 is TGTGCCAGCAGCCCATACCGACAGGGGGAATGGGATGGCTACACCTTC.

This clone was seen more than once but under ten times. The chain carries TRBV19 and TRBJ2-7; TRBD2 might be the D (6 bases). This CDR3 is 14 amino acids long. V gave up 7 bases and J gave up 0 bases, with 13 bases separating them. Germline CDR1 is LNHDA and CDR2 is SQIVND (reference sequence). The CDR3 region has the DNA TGTGCCAGTACTAGGGACTTCAGCTCCTACGAGCAGTACTTC. Translated: CASTRDFSSYEQYF.

This chain uses TRBV7-9 with TRBJ2-5, with D perhaps TRBD2 (6 bases). CDR3 length equals 16 residues. Germline assignment: CDR1 SEHNR and CDR2 FQNEAQ (reference sequence). The V end lost 2 bases, the J end lost 5 bases, and 18 bases lay between the germline ends. The CDR3 protein is CASSLPGGPRGETQYF. The CDR3 DNA follows: TGTGCCAGCAGCTTACCCGGGGGACCCAGAGGGGAGACCCAGTACTTC.

The chain joins TRBV9 to TRBJ1-1; 8 positions match TRBD1. V shed 3 bases and J 6 bases; nucleotides not matched to a gene: 13. Germline V lookup: CDR1 SGDLS, CDR2 YYNGEE. The CDR3 is 16 residues long. For the CDR3, the DNA is TGTGCCAGCAGCGCGAATGGGGGACAGGTTAGATCTGAAGCTTTCTTT. Its protein product is CASSANGGQVRSEAFF.